The TCR beta chain under discussion was sequenced for a study of shared clonotypes between healthy human individuals. Repertoires were generated with immunoSEQ multiplex PCR, while TCRdb's copy carries only in-frame clones and drops some. The sample records 550,000 to 800,000 clones, 90% being singletons. This clone was observed a single time. The TCR comes from a man between 18 and 29 years old in good health. Some clones in this sample may be carry-over from other donors' samples. Material for sequencing was memory CD8+ T cells from PBMCs. Described subset: CD45RO+ cells pooled with CCR7-negative TemRA cells.

The CDR3 bases are TGTGCCAGCACTGTTTCGGGCATAAGGGGCTATGGCTACACCTTC. It codes for CASTVSGIRGYGYTF. This sequence joins TRBV28 and TRBJ1-2; a weak D match, TRBD1 (5 bases). Germline loops: CDR1 MDHEN, CDR2 SYDVKM. The CDR3 consists of 15 residues. Trimming took off 7 bases at V and 4 bases at J, with 19 bases between the two ends.